The clone carrying this T cell receptor (beta chain) came up a few times. This entry comes from a study of blood T cell repertoires in COVID-19. Turning to the study itself: Sites across the United States, Italy and Spain contributed samples from acute and convalescent COVID-19. PBMCs, B-cell-depleted T cells, or T cells provided the cDNA or gDNA that made up the material.

Original data processing: Reference gene primer amplification in the assay estimated nucleated cell counts. Repertoires were generated with immunoSEQ multiplex PCR, while TCRdb's copy carries only in-frame clones and drops some. D and trimming were read from the DNA, whereas the V and J calls and clone size are those reported in that table. In the table there are fewer than 60,000 clones, roughly 74% of which are singletons. CDR3 length equals 15 residues. Germline loops: CDR1 SGHDN, CDR2 FVKESK. Between the trimmed V and J ends, which lost 1 base and 8 bases, there was a span of 12 bases. This receptor was obtained from a human donor in a cohort sampled during active COVID-19. The chain uses TRBV14 and TRBJ1-6; D is perhaps TRBD1 (5 bases). The sample taken for sequencing was peripheral blood. The CDR3 coding sequence is TGTGCCAGCAGCCAAGTTGCGGGACCTTATTCACCCCTCCACTTT. It translates to CASSQVAGPYSPLHF.